Detailed here is one T cell receptor beta chain. Its antigen is not identified. The data originate from a study of OX40 agonist ivuxolimab in advanced cancers. Findings and limits, study-wide: Dosing at 0.1 to 3.0 mg/kg was accompanied by clonal expansion of CD4+ and CD8+ blood T cells by week 6. Expanded clones tended on average to be more numerous among CD8+ T cells than CD4+.

Method: immunoSEQ multiplex PCR; TCRdb's copy keeps in-frame clones and lacks some. The sample carries about 17,000 clones, over 60% recorded once. There are 16 residues in the CDR3. CDR1 SGDLS and CDR2 YYNGEE come from the germline V gene. V shed 6 bases and J shed 0 bases, with 18 bases lying between them. The receptor comes from an adult with an advanced solid tumor such as melanoma, head and neck, liver or kidney cancer. The V call is TRBV9, the J call TRBJ1-1; D uncertain. This sample comprised CD4+ or CD8+ T cells sorted from blood, obtained in a trial of the OX40 agonist ivuxolimab. The CDR3 coding sequence is TGTGCCAGCATCGACCTGGGTAAGCAAATGAACACTGAAGCTTTCTTT. Protein product: CASIDLGKQMNTEAFF.